This TCR beta chain derives from a study of blood T cell repertoires in COVID-19. In the study overall: The United States, Italy and Spain provided the acute and convalescent COVID-19 samples. PBMCs, B-cell-depleted T cells, or T cells provided the cDNA or gDNA that made up the material.

Germline CDR1 and CDR2: LNHNV and YYDKDF (reference sequence). The junction had 8 bases not matched to a gene; V was cut back by 5 bases and J by 9 bases. The CDR3 is 15 amino acids. As handled by the study authors: Amplification of reference gene primers provided the estimated nucleated cell counts. TCRdb's copy holds only in-frame clones and misses some; the assay was immunoSEQ multiplex PCR. V, J and clone size are taken as reported in that table, and D and trimming were inferred from the DNA itself. The sample yields 45,000 or so clones, around 89% seen once. The receptor was isolated from a man between 70 and 80 years old with active COVID-19. Sequencing used peripheral blood. The chain carries TRBV15 and TRBJ1-6; 9 bases align to TRBD1. CDR3 loop: CATSLRQGDGSPLHF. The CDR3 DNA is TGTGCCACCAGCTTAAGACAGGGGGACGGTTCACCCCTCCACTTT.